One sample yielded the 10 T cell receptor beta chains listed below, sequenced in a study of blood T cells in healthy people across ages. Through a sample-barcoded 5' primer and a J-beta primer mix, a second PCR was run for roughly 6 to 11 cycles. A single record per CDR3 protein comes from TCRdb applying MiXCR to the 5' RACE reads. Of 700,000 to 950,000 distinct CDR3 sequences listed, about 40% are singletons. The material sequenced was blood. The receptors come from a woman aged 60 to 75 in good health.

The chain is built from TRBV9 and TRBJ1-5; D is undetermined. V was cut by 0 bases and J by 7 bases, with 8 bases left in between. CDR1 SGDLS and CDR2 YYNGEE come from the germline V gene. This CDR3 contains 13 residues. CDR3 coding DNA: TGTGCCAGCAGCGTAGACTGGGCCCAGCCCCAGCATTTT. Residues: CASSVDWAQPQHF.

This chain links TRBV20-1 with TRBJ2-7; D unclear. CDR1 DFQATT and CDR2 SNEGSKA come from the germline V gene (reference sequence). The length of the CDR3 is 14 residues. Between the trimmed V and J ends, which lost 1 base and 3 bases, there was a span of 13 bases. The CDR3 DNA follows: TGCAGTGCTAGAGGGGCATCTGAACACTACGAGCAGTACTTC. This codes for CSARGASEHYEQYF.

This chain joins TRBV30 and TRBJ1-2; D unclear. Germline CDR1 is GTSNPN and CDR2 is SVGIG (reference sequence). V lost 0 bases to trimming and J lost 4 bases, with 9 bases between them. The length of the CDR3 is 13 residues. CDR3 region: CAWSVRGSYGYTF. CDR3 DNA sequence: TGTGCCTGGAGTGTACGGGGAAGCTATGGCTACACCTTC.

This clonotype was detected only a few times. This rearrangement joins TRBV5-4 to TRBJ1-3; the D is unclear. Germline assignment: CDR1 SGHNT and CDR2 YYREEE (reference sequence). Trimming shortened V by 1 base and J by 0 bases, and 5 bases separated the two germline ends. The CDR3 sequence is 14 residues long. The CDR3 DNA reads as TGTGCCAGCAGCTTGAGGGACTCTGGAAACACCATATATTTT. Translating gives CASSLRDSGNTIYF. The whole variable domain, filled in from reference TRBV5-4 and TRBJ1-3, reads ETGVTQSPTHLIKTRGQQVTLRCSSQSGHNTVSWYQQALGQGPQFIFQYYREEENGRGNFPPRFSGLQFPNYSSELNVNALELDDSALYLCASSLRDSGNTIYFGEGSWLTVV.

This chain connects TRBV18 to TRBJ1-2; D gene ambiguous. CDR3 length: 12 amino acids. CDR1 and CDR2 from the germline V gene are KGHSH and LQKENI. Trimming shortened V by 2 bases and J by 8 bases, and 9 bases separated the two germline ends. The CDR3 coding sequence is TGTGCCAGCTCACCAGTCGGAGAAGGCTACACCTTC. Amino acid sequence: CASSPVGEGYTF.

The J gene is TRBJ2-1, the V gene TRBV7-2; 8 bases line up with TRBD2. CDR1 is SGHTA, CDR2 FQGNSA, per germline. Trimming removed 4 bases from V and 2 bases from J; junction bases left unmatched: 19. This CDR3 has 20 amino acids. CDR3 protein: CASSSPARVPAGETYNEQFF. The CDR3 nucleotides read TGTGCCAGCAGCTCCCCGGCGCGGGTGCCAGCGGGAGAAACCTACAATGAGCAGTTCTTC. Full variable domain (remainder filled in from reference TRBV7-2 and TRBJ2-1): GAGVSQSPSNKVTEKGKDVELRCDPISGHTALYWYRQSLGQGLEFLIYFQGNSAPDKSGLPSDRFSAERTGGSVSTLTIQRTQQEDSAVYLCASSSPARVPAGETYNEQFFGPGTRLTVL.

There are a few counts of this clonotype. V usage is TRBV20-1 and J usage is TRBJ2-3; TRBD2 matches 9 bases. V dropped 7 bases and J dropped 0; count of bases not matched to a gene: 11. Looked up from germline, CDR1 is DFQATT and CDR2 is SNEGSKA (reference sequence). The CDR3 sequence is 16 residues long. For the CDR3, the DNA is TGCAGTGTGGAGCTAGCGGGGCCCCCTAGCACAGATACGCAGTATTTT. Amino acid sequence: CSVELAGPPSTDTQYF.

The rearrangement uses TRBV25-1 and TRBJ2-5, with D perhaps TRBD2 (5 bases). The CDR3 is made up of 15 amino acids. CDR1 is MGHDK, CDR2 SYGVNS, per germline. V lost 1 base and J 11 bases, leaving 20 bases between the germline ends. The CDR3 protein is CASSEFSRGGVQQYF. CDR3 nucleotide sequence: TGTGCCAGCAGTGAATTTTCACGGGGTGGAGTTCAGCAGTACTTC.

CDR3 DNA sequence: TGTGCCAGCAGCGGGACGACTAGCGGCCTGAGTGGGCAGTTCTTC. As protein: CASSGTTSGLSGQFF. J is TRBJ2-1 and V is TRBV9, with TRBD2 identical over 9 bases. V trimming: 3 bases; J trimming: 12 bases; junction bases outside the gene matches: 13. Germline CDR1 SGDLS, CDR2 YYNGEE. This CDR3 contains 15 residues.

The chain carries TRBV7-9 and TRBJ1-1, with D unresolved. Germline CDR1 and CDR2: SEHNR and FQNEAQ (reference sequence). The V end was cut by 5 bases, the J end by 2 bases, with 9 bases between. This CDR3 region has 13 residues. DNA of the CDR3: TGTGCCAGCAGCACCGCAGCCAACACTGAAGCTTTCTTT. This encodes CASSTAANTEAFF. Full variable domain (remainder filled in from reference TRBV7-9 and TRBJ1-1): DTGVSQNPRHKITKRGQNVTFRCDPISEHNRLYWYRQTLGQGPEFLTYFQNEAQLEKSRLLSDRFSAERPKGSFSTLEIQRTEQGDSAMYLCASSTAANTEAFFGQGTRLTVV.